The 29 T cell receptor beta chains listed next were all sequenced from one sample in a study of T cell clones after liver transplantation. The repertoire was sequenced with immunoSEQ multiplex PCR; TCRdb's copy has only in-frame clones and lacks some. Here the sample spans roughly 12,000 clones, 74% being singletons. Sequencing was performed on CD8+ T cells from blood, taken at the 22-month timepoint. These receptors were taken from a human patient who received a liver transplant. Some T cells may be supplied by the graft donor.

The CDR3 is CASSVTSGRYNEQFF. Here the CDR3 DNA reads TGTGCCAGCAGCGTGACTAGCGGGAGATACAATGAGCAGTTCTTC. The gene calls are TRBV9 and TRBJ2-1, with 12 bases identical to TRBD2. Germline V lookup: CDR1 SGDLS, CDR2 YYNGEE. There are 15 residues in the CDR3. The ends lost 2 bases at V and 4 bases at J; junction bases unmatched: 1.

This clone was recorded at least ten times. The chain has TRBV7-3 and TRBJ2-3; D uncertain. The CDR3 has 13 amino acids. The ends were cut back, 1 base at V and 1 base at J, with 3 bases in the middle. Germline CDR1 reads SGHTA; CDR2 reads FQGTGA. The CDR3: CASSLMGTDTQYF. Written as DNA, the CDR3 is TGTGCCAGCAGCTTAATGGGCACAGATACGCAGTATTTT.

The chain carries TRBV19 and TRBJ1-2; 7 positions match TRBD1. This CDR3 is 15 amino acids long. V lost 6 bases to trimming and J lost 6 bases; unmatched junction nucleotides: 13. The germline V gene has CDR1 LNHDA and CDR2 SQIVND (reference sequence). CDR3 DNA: TGTGCCAGTAGCTCGATTCCGGGACAGTACAATGGCTACACCTTC. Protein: CASSSIPGQYNGYTF.

The CDR3 loop is CASSLAGGTYQPQHF. The CDR3 bases are TGTGCCAGCAGCTTAGCAGGGGGGACGTATCAGCCCCAGCATTTT. The chain is built from TRBV7-6 and TRBJ1-5, with D perhaps TRBD1 (6 bases). Per germline, CDR1 SGHVS and CDR2 FNYEAQ. V lost 0 bases and J lost 5, with 11 bases in between. The length of the CDR3 is 15 residues.

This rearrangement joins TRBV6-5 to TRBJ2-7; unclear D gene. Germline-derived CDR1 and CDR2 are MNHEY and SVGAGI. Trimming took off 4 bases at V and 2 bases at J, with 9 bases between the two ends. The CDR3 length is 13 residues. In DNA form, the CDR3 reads TGTGCCAGCAGTTGGGCCGGACCCTACGAGCAGTACTTC. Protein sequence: CASSWAGPYEQYF.

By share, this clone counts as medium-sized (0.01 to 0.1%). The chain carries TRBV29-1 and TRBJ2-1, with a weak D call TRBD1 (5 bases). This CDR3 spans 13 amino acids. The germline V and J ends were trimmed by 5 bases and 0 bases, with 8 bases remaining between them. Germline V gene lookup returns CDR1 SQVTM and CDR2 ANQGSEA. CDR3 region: CSVIRVSYNEQFF. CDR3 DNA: TGCAGCGTTATCAGGGTCTCCTACAATGAGCAGTTCTTC.

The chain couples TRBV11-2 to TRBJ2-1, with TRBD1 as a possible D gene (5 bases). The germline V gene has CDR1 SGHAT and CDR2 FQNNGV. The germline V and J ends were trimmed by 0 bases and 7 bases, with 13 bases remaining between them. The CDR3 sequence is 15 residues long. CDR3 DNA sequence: TGTGCCAGCAGCTTAGAAGTCTTAGGGGAAAATGAGCAGTTCTTC. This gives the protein CASSLEVLGENEQFF.

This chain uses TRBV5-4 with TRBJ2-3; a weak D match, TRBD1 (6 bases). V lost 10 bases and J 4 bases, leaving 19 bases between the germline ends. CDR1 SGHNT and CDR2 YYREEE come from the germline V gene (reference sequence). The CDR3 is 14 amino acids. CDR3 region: CAFLGRDMPDTQYF. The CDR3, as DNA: TGTGCCTTCCTAGGCAGGGACATGCCAGATACGCAGTATTTT.

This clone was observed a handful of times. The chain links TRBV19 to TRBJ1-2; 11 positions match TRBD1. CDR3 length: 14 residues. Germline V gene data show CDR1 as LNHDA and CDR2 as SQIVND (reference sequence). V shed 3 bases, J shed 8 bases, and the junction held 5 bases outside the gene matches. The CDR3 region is CASSISGTGGGYTF. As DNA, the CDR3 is TGTGCCAGTAGTATCTCCGGGACAGGGGGAGGCTACACCTTC.

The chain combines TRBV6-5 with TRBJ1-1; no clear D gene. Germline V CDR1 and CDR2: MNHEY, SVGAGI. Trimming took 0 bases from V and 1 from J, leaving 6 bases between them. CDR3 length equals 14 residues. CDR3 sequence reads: CASSYSRGNTEAFF. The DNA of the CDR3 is TGTGCCAGCAGTTACTCGCGGGGGAACACTGAAGCTTTCTTT.

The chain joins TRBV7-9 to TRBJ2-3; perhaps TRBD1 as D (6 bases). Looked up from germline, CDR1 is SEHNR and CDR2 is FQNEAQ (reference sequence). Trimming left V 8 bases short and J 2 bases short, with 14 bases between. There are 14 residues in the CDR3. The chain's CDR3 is CASGWDTLTDTQYF. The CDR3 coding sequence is TGTGCCAGCGGTTGGGACACCCTCACAGATACGCAGTATTTT.

CDR3: CASRIWAAGSGNTEAFF. CDR3 nucleotides: TGTGCCAGTAGAATTTGGGCCGCTGGATCAGGGAACACTGAAGCTTTCTTT. The genes are TRBV19 and TRBJ1-1, with unresolved D. Trimming stripped 6 bases from V and 1 base from J, with 21 bases between. Germline values: CDR1 LNHDA, CDR2 SQIVND (reference sequence). The CDR3 spans 17 residues.

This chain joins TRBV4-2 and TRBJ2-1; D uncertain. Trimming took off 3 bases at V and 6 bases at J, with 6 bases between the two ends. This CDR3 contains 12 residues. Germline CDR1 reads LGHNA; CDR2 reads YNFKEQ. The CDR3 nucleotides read TGTGCCAGCAGCCACATAGCCAATGAGCAGTTCTTC. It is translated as CASSHIANEQFF.

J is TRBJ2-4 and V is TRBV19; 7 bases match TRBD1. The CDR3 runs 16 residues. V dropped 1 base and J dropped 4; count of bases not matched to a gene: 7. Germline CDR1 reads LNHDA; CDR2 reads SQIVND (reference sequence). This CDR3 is CASSIGPLQGKNIQYF. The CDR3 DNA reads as TGTGCCAGTAGTATAGGTCCTTTACAGGGGAAAAACATTCAGTACTTC. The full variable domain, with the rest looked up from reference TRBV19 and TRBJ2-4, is DGGITQSPKYLFRKEGQNVTLSCEQNLNHDAMYWYRQDPGQGLRLIYYSQIVNDFQKGDIAEGYSVSREKKESFPLTVTSAQKNPTAFYLCASSIGPLQGKNIQYFGAGTRLSVL.

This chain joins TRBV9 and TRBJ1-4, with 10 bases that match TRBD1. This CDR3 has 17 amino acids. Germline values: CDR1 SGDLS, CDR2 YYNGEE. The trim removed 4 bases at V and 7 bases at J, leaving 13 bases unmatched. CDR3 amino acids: CASSFPGTGVVGEKLFF. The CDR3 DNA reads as TGTGCCAGCAGCTTCCCCGGGACAGGGGTCGTCGGTGAAAAACTGTTTTTT.

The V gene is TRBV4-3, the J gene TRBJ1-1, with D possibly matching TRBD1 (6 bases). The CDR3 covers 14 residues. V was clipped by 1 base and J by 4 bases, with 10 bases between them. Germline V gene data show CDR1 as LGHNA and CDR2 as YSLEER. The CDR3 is CASSQGTGSTEAFF. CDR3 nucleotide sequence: TGCGCCAGCAGCCAAGGCACAGGGAGCACTGAAGCTTTCTTT.

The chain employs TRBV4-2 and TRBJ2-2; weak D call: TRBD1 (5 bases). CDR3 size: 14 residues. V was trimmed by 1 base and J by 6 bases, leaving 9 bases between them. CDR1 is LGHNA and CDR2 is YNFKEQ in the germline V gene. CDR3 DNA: TGTGCCAGCAGCCAAGGGGGCGAACCCGGGGAGCTGTTTTTT. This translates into CASSQGGEPGELFF.

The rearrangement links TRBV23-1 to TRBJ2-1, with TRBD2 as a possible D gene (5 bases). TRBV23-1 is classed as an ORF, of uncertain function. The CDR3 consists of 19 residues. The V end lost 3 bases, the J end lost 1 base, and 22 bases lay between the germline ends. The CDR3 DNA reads TGCGCCAGCAGTCACAACCCATGGGCGCTAGCTCGGTCCTACAATGAGCAGTTCTTC. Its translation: CASSHNPWALARSYNEQFF.

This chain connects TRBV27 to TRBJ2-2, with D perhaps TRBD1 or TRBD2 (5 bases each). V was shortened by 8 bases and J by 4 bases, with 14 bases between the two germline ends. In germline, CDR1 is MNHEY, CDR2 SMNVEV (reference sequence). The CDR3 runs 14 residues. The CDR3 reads CASGAGSRTGELFF. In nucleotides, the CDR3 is TGTGCCAGCGGGGCAGGGAGCCGCACCGGGGAGCTGTTTTTT.

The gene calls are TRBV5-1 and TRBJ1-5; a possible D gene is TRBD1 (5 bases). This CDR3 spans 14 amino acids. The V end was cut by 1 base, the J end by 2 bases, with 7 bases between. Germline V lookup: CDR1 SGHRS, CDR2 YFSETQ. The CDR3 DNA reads TGCGCCAGCAGCTTGTGGGGACGCAATCAGCCCCAGCATTTT. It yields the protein CASSLWGRNQPQHF.

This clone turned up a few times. The CDR3 nucleotides read TGTGCCAGCAGCGATAGCGTCACTGGCAATCAGCCCCAGCATTTT. Its protein product is CASSDSVTGNQPQHF. The chain uses TRBV7-9 and TRBJ1-5, with D unresolved. Germline V lookup: CDR1 SEHNR, CDR2 FQNEAQ (reference sequence). This CDR3 is 15 amino acids long. Trimming cost V 5 bases and J 2 bases, with 13 bases left between them.

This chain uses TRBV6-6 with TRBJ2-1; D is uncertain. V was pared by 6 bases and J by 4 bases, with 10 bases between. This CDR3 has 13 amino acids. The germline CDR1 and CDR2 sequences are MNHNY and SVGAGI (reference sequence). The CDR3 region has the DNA TGTGCCAGCAGCAAAGAACTGTACAATGAGCAGTTCTTC. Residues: CASSKELYNEQFF.

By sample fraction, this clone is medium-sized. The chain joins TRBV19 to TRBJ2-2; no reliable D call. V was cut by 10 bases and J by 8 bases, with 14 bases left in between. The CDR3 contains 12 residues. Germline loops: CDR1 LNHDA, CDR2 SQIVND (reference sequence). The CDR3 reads CATEPRPGELFF. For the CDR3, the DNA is TGTGCCACTGAGCCACGACCTGGGGAGCTGTTTTTT.

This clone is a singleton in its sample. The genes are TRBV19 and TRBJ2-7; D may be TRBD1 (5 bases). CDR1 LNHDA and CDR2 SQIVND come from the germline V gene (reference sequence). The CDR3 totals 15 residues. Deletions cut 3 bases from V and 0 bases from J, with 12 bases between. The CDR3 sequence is CASSMEQGSSYEQYF. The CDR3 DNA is TGTGCCAGTAGTATGGAGCAGGGCAGCTCCTACGAGCAGTACTTC.

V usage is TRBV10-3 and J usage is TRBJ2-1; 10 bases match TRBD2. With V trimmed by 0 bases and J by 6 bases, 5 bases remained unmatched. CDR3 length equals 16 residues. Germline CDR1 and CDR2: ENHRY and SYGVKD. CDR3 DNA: TGTGCCATCAGTGAGTCAGTAGCGGGAGGAGTCAATGAGCAGTTCTTC. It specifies CAISESVAGGVNEQFF.

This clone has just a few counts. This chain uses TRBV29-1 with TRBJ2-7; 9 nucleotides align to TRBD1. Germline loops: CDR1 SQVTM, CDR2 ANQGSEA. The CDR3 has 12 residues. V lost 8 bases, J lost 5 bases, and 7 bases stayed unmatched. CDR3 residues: CSIRDREDEQYF. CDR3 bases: TGCAGCATCCGGGACAGGGAGGACGAGCAGTACTTC.

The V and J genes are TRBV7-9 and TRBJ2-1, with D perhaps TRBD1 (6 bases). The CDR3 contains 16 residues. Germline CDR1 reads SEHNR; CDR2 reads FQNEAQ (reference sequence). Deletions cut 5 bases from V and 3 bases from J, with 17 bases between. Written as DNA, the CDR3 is TGTGCCAGCAGCCGCTCAGGGGACCAAAACTACAATGAGCAGTTCTTC. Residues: CASSRSGDQNYNEQFF.

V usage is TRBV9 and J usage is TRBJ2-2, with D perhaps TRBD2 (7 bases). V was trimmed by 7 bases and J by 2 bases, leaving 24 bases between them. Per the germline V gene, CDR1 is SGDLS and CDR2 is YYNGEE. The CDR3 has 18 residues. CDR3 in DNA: TGTGCCAGCGGATTGGATAAGGCGGGGGCCGTTAACACCGGGGAGCTGTTTTTT. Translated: CASGLDKAGAVNTGELFF.

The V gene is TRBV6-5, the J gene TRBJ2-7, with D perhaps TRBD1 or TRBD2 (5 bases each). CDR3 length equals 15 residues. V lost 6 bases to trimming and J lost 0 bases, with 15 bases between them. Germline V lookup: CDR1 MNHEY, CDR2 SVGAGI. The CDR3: CASSPTPGSSYEQYF. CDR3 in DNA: TGTGCCAGCAGCCCTACCCCAGGGAGCTCCTACGAGCAGTACTTC.